This T cell receptor (beta chain) was documented in a study of blood T cell repertoires in COVID-19. Overall study context: COVID-19 samples from acute and convalescent phases originated in the United States, Italy and Spain. The cDNA or gDNA used as material had been derived from T cells, B-cell-depleted T cells, or PBMCs.

In the authors' methods: The authors estimated nucleated cell counts from reference gene primer amplification. Libraries were prepared by immunoSEQ multiplex PCR; TCRdb keeps only in-frame clonotypes and omits some of them. V, J and clone size derive from that table, while D and trimming were established from the DNA sequence. In the table there are about 240,000 clones, around 90% of which are singletons. The CDR3 extends over 16 amino acids. CDR1 is LNHDA and CDR2 is SQIVND in the germline V gene (reference sequence). V dropped 4 bases and J dropped 4 bases, with 18 bases sitting between them. Sequenced material: peripheral blood. The sequence came from a man in his sixties who had recovered from COVID-19. V gene TRBV19 combines with J gene TRBJ2-3; maybe TRBD2 (7 bases). The CDR3 loop reads CASSTLSGGQADTQYF. CDR3 in DNA: TGTGCCAGTAGTACCCTATCCGGGGGGCAGGCAGATACGCAGTATTTT.